These 30 T cell receptor beta chains originate from one sample sequenced in a study of blood T cell repertoires in COVID-19. Assay used: immunoSEQ multiplex PCR; TCRdb lists only in-frame clones, some missing. Here the sample spans about 400,000 clones, around nine tenths being singletons. Sequenced input: peripheral blood. The receptors were gathered from a woman aged 30 to 39 with acute or convalescent COVID-19.

This clone came up a few times. The chain links TRBV2 to TRBJ1-3; 8 nucleotides agree with TRBD1. CDR1 is SNHLY and CDR2 is FYNNEI in the germline V gene. Trimming at V came to 5 bases and at J to 4 bases, leaving 7 bases not matched to a gene. The CDR3 consists of 15 residues. The CDR3 region has the DNA TGTGCCAGCAGTCCCGACAGGGGAAGGGGAAACACCATATATTTT. Translated: CASSPDRGRGNTIYF. Variable domain in full (rest from reference TRBV2 and TRBJ1-3): EPEVTQTPSHQVTQMGQEVILRCVPISNHLYFYWYRQILGQKVEFLVSFYNNEISEKSEIFDDQFSVERPDGSNFTLKIRSTKLEDSAMYFCASSPDRGRGNTIYFGEGSWLTVV.

This chain connects TRBV2 to TRBJ2-1; possible D gene TRBD2, 6 bases. Germline loops: CDR1 SNHLY, CDR2 FYNNEI. The CDR3 contains 14 residues. Trimming took off 0 bases at V and 6 bases at J, with 9 bases between the two ends. The CDR3 coding sequence is TGTGCCAGCAGTGAAGCGCGGAGGGCCAATGAGCAGTTCTTC. Protein sequence: CASSEARRANEQFF. The whole variable domain, filled in from reference TRBV2 and TRBJ2-1, reads EPEVTQTPSHQVTQMGQEVILRCVPISNHLYFYWYRQILGQKVEFLVSFYNNEISEKSEIFDDQFSVERPDGSNFTLKIRSTKLEDSAMYFCASSEARRANEQFFGPGTRLTVL.

This clone was detected a few times. The CDR3 sequence is CASSLAGTGDGYTF. CDR3 DNA sequence: TGTGCCAGCAGCTTAGCTGGGACAGGGGATGGCTACACCTTC. This chain links TRBV7-8 with TRBJ1-2, with 10 bases matching TRBD1. This CDR3 has 14 residues. The germline gives CDR1 SGHVS, CDR2 FQNEAQ. J was trimmed by 6 bases and V by 0 bases; bases with no gene match: 1.

V usage is TRBV2 and J usage is TRBJ2-5; TRBD2 is a possible D gene (6 bases). CDR3 length: 13 residues. Trimming stripped 7 bases from V and 5 bases from J, with 14 bases between. CDR1 and CDR2 from the germline V gene are SNHLY and FYNNEI. The CDR3 sequence: CASKSSVQETQYF. DNA of the CDR3: TGTGCCAGCAAGTCTAGCGTTCAGGAGACCCAGTACTTC.

The chain carries TRBV14 and TRBJ2-1; 12 bases are shared with TRBD2. V was pared by 0 bases and J by 7 bases, with 4 bases of the junction left unmatched. This CDR3 spans 16 amino acids. CDR1 is SGHDN, CDR2 FVKESK, per germline. CDR3 residues: CASSQDLAGGKNEQFF. CDR3 DNA sequence: TGTGCCAGCAGCCAAGATCTAGCGGGGGGGAAGAATGAGCAGTTCTTC.

A single count supports this clone. V gene TRBV1 combines with J gene TRBJ2-3; the table's D call TRBD2 went unverified against the DNA. TRBV1 is a pseudogene segment. The CDR3 has 12 residues. CDR3 residues: CTPSVGSDTQYF. CDR3 nucleotides: TGCACCCCTAGCGTGGGTTCAGATACGCAATATTTT.

CDR3 nucleotide sequence: TGTGCCAGCAGTTACGGAGTAGCCAAAAACATTCAGTACTTC. This translates into CASSYGVAKNIQYF. The chain couples TRBV6-2 or TRBV6-3 to TRBJ2-4, with D hard to call. The CDR3 contains 14 residues. The germline V gene has CDR1 MNHEY and CDR2 SVGEGT. V lost 2 bases, J lost 0 bases, and 5 bases lay in between.

This sequence joins TRBV6-1 and TRBJ1-2, with 12 bases that match TRBD1. This CDR3 is 14 amino acids long. Germline trimming cut 4 bases from V and 11 bases from J; bases unmatched to any gene: 8. Germline V CDR1 and CDR2: MNHNS, SASEGT. CDR3 in DNA: TGTGCCAGCAGTGCGCCGGGACAGGGGGCTGGTTACACCTTC. It is translated as CASSAPGQGAGYTF.

This clone was detected only once. This rearrangement joins TRBV7-3 to TRBJ2-7; D possibly corresponds to TRBD1 (5 bases). The V end lost 0 bases, the J end lost 3 bases, and 12 bases lay between the germline ends. The CDR3 has 15 residues. CDR1 SGHTA and CDR2 FQGTGA come from the germline V gene. The CDR3 sequence is CASSLTSVGHYEQYF. Written as DNA, the CDR3 is TGTGCCAGCAGCTTAACGTCAGTTGGACACTACGAGCAGTACTTC.

The chain's CDR3 is CASSHRRTVNYGYTF. The CDR3 nucleotides are TGTGCCAGCAGCCACCGAAGGACAGTCAACTATGGCTACACCTTC. The chain uses TRBV5-4 and TRBJ1-2; TRBD1 might be the D (6 bases). The CDR3 runs 15 residues. The ends were cut back, 4 bases at V and 2 bases at J, with 15 bases in the middle. Germline V gene sequence: CDR1 SGHNT, CDR2 YYREEE (reference sequence).

This clone has just a few counts. V usage is TRBV12-3 or TRBV12-4 and J usage is TRBJ1-6; D not resolved. The CDR3 covers 13 residues. V was shortened by 6 bases and J by 3 bases, with 6 bases between the two germline ends. The CDR3 DNA reads as TGTGCCAGCAGGGGAGACTATAATTCACCCCTCCACTTT. Its protein product is CASRGDYNSPLHF.

V and J are TRBV4-1 and TRBJ2-7, with TRBD1 matching 9 bases. This CDR3 spans 16 amino acids. The V segment lost 2 bases and the J segment 4 bases; nucleotides outside the gene matches: 9. The germline gives CDR1 MGHRA, CDR2 YSYEKL. CDR3 residues: CASSQSTGGNRYEQYF. The CDR3 nucleotides read TGCGCCAGCAGCCAATCAACAGGGGGCAATAGGTACGAGCAGTACTTC.

This clone was detected once. The V and J genes are TRBV24-1 and TRBJ2-5, with 12 nucleotides matching TRBD2. The V and J ends lost 3 bases and 4 bases, in that order; junction bases with no gene match: 5. The CDR3 consists of 16 residues. Germline-derived CDR1 and CDR2 are KGHDR and SFDVKD. The CDR3 loop reads CATSDGLAGRRETQYF. The CDR3 nucleotides read TGTGCCACCAGTGATGGACTAGCGGGACGAAGAGAGACCCAGTACTTC.

The chain combines TRBV18 with TRBJ2-5; TRBD1 might be the D (5 bases). Germline CDR1 is KGHSH and CDR2 is LQKENI. The CDR3 totals 14 residues. Trimming pared 2 bases from V and 7 bases from J, leaving 14 bases between. Written as DNA, the CDR3 is TGTGCCAGCTCACCAGTTCAGGGCCTGGGGACCCAGTACTTC. It yields the protein CASSPVQGLGTQYF.

V is TRBV6-6 and J is TRBJ1-1, with D hard to call. Per the germline V gene, CDR1 is MNHNY and CDR2 is SVGAGI (reference sequence). V was pared by 5 bases and J by 6 bases, with 16 bases between. CDR3 length equals 14 residues. CDR3 residues: CASSPRGGWAEAFF. In DNA, the CDR3 is TGTGCCAGCAGTCCCCGAGGAGGGTGGGCTGAAGCTTTCTTT.

The gene calls are TRBV5-1 and TRBJ2-5; the match to TRBD2 covers 12 bases. V was clipped by 3 bases and J by 1 base; unmatched bases: 4. This CDR3 region has 16 residues. The germline V gene has CDR1 SGHRS and CDR2 YFSETQ. CDR3 nucleotide sequence: TGCGCCAGCAGCTACCTAGCGGGGGGGAGCCAAGAGACCCAGTACTTC. Protein sequence: CASSYLAGGSQETQYF. The variable domain in full, completed from reference TRBV5-1 and TRBJ2-5, reads KAGVTQTPRYLIKTRGQQVTLSCSPISGHRSVSWYQQTPGQGLQFLFEYFSETQRNKGNFPGRFSGRQFSNSRSEMNVSTLELGDSALYLCASSYLAGGSQETQYFGPGTRLLVL.

The V call is TRBV4-1, the J call TRBJ1-3; D remains ambiguous. The ends were cut back, 2 bases at V and 0 bases at J, with 11 bases in the middle. The CDR3 extends over 16 amino acids. Germline lookup yields CDR1 MGHRA and CDR2 YSYEKL. CDR3 nucleotides: TGCGCCAGCAGCCAACCTCGACTGATCTCTGGAAACACCATATATTTT. Its translation: CASSQPRLISGNTIYF.

The rearrangement uses TRBV21-1 and TRBJ1-1; the table names TRBD1, a call not compared with the DNA. TRBV21-1 is an annotated pseudogene. The CDR3 is made up of 21 amino acids. CDR3 in DNA: TGTGCCAGCAGCAAAGTAGGTTTGGGGCTGACAGGGATGGGAATGAACACTGAAGCTTTCTTT. This codes for CASSKVGLGLTGMGMNTEAFF.

This chain joins TRBV5-1 and TRBJ1-1, with TRBD1 as a possible D gene (5 bases). Trimming cost V 4 bases and J 5 bases, with 21 bases left between them. There are 16 residues in the CDR3. Germline CDR1 SGHRS, CDR2 YFSETQ. Written as DNA, the CDR3 is TGCGCCAGCAGCCCGGGGGTTGGGGTCGAGCATACTGAAGCTTTCTTT. Translation gives CASSPGVGVEHTEAFF. The full variable domain, rest sourced from reference TRBV5-1 and TRBJ1-1, is KAGVTQTPRYLIKTRGQQVTLSCSPISGHRSVSWYQQTPGQGLQFLFEYFSETQRNKGNFPGRFSGRQFSNSRSEMNVSTLELGDSALYLCASSPGVGVEHTEAFFGQGTRLTVV.

Comment on this clone: Different DNA sequences within this sample yield the same CDR3. V gene TRBV18 combines with J gene TRBJ1-1, with 9 bases that match TRBD1. The CDR3 runs 15 residues. Germline CDR1 KGHSH, CDR2 LQKENI. V was clipped by 3 bases and J by 5 bases; unmatched bases: 7. CDR3 in DNA: TGTGCCAGCTCACCCAACACGGGACAGGGAACTGAAGCTTTCTTT. It encodes CASSPNTGQGTEAFF. Drawing the rest from reference TRBV18 and TRBJ1-1, the complete variable domain is NAGVMQNPRHLVRRRGQEARLRCSPMKGHSHVYWYRQLPEEGLKFMVYLQKENIIDESGMPKERFSAEFPKEGPSILRIQQVVRGDSAAYFCASSPNTGQGTEAFFGQGTRLTVV.

This sequence joins TRBV18 and TRBJ2-1, with D hard to call. The CDR3 consists of 15 residues. In germline, CDR1 is KGHSH, CDR2 LQKENI. Trimming pared 5 bases from V and 0 bases from J, leaving 11 bases between. This chain's CDR3 is CASSESVNSYNEQFF. The DNA of the CDR3 is TGTGCCAGCTCAGAAAGCGTGAACTCCTACAATGAGCAGTTCTTC.

The rearrangement joins TRBV5-1 to TRBJ1-1; tentatively, D is TRBD1 (5 bases). The CDR3 has 14 residues. CDR1 and CDR2 from the germline V gene are SGHRS and YFSETQ. Between the trimmed V and J ends, which lost 2 bases and 0 bases, there was a span of 8 bases. The CDR3 here is CASSFPGMNTEAFF. CDR3 coding DNA: TGCGCCAGCAGCTTTCCAGGGATGAACACTGAAGCTTTCTTT.

The chain carries TRBV5-1 and TRBJ1-3; TRBD1 agrees at 7 bases. CDR1 is SGHRS and CDR2 is YFSETQ in the germline V gene. The CDR3 sequence is 15 residues long. The V segment lost 5 bases and the J segment 0 bases; nucleotides outside the gene matches: 5. CDR3 residues: CASSETGTSGNTIYF. CDR3 in DNA: TGCGCCAGCAGTGAGACAGGGACCTCTGGAAACACCATATATTTT. The entire variable domain, with the rest obtained from reference TRBV5-1 and TRBJ1-3, is as follows: KAGVTQTPRYLIKTRGQQVTLSCSPISGHRSVSWYQQTPGQGLQFLFEYFSETQRNKGNFPGRFSGRQFSNSRSEMNVSTLELGDSALYLCASSETGTSGNTIYFGEGSWLTVV.

The chain has TRBV6-1 and TRBJ1-5; no firm D call. Trimming shortened V by 4 bases and J by 0 bases, and 13 bases separated the two germline ends. Germline V lookup: CDR1 MNHNS, CDR2 SASEGT. The CDR3 sequence is 16 residues long. The CDR3 sequence: CASSVFRSSSNQPQHF. For the CDR3, the DNA is TGTGCCAGCAGTGTATTTCGGTCTTCTAGCAATCAGCCCCAGCATTTT.

This chain links TRBV6-5 with TRBJ2-7; 7 nucleotides match TRBD1. Looked up from germline, CDR1 is MNHEY and CDR2 is SVGAGI. Trimming at V came to 2 bases and at J to 3 bases, leaving 4 bases not matched to a gene. This CDR3 contains 14 residues. The CDR3 nucleotides are TGTGCCAGCAGTTACGCGACAGGGATCTACGAGCAGTACTTC. Residues: CASSYATGIYEQYF.

The chain links TRBV7-2 to TRBJ2-3; no clear D. Germline V gives CDR1 SGHTA, CDR2 FQGNSA. Trimming pared 3 bases from V and 6 bases from J, leaving 16 bases between. This CDR3 is built from 15 residues. CDR3 protein: CASSFAGGVEDTQYF. The DNA of the CDR3 is TGTGCCAGCAGCTTTGCCGGTGGAGTAGAGGATACGCAGTATTTT.

The chain is built from TRBV30 and TRBJ2-2; 8 nucleotides match TRBD1. Germline V gene lookup returns CDR1 GTSNPN and CDR2 SVGIG (reference sequence). Trimming cost V 6 bases and J 5 bases; bases outside gene matches: 5. This CDR3 has 13 amino acids. The CDR3 coding sequence is TGTGCCTGTTCCAGGGGGCTGACCGGGGAGCTGTTTTTT. Protein: CACSRGLTGELFF. Variable domain in full (rest from reference TRBV30 and TRBJ2-2): SQTIHQWPATLVQPVGSPLSLECTVEGTSNPNLYWYRQAAGRGLQLLFYSVGIGQISSEVPQNLSASRPQDRQFILSSKKLLLSDSGFYLCACSRGLTGELFFGEGSRLTVL.

Concerning this clone itself: The same CDR3 is also encoded by other DNA sequences in this sample. The genes are TRBV20-1 and TRBJ2-3; D is uncertain. Germline values: CDR1 DFQATT, CDR2 SNEGSKA (reference sequence). The ends were cut back, 3 bases at V and 6 bases at J, with 4 bases in the middle. The CDR3 has 10 amino acids. In DNA, the CDR3 is TGCAGTGCTAGCGGGGATACGCAGTATTTT. This codes for CSASGDTQYF.

The gene calls are TRBV5-1 and TRBJ2-2; 8 positions match TRBD1. The CDR3 contains 15 residues. Germline V lookup: CDR1 SGHRS, CDR2 YFSETQ. V shed 4 bases, J shed 0 bases, and the junction held 2 bases outside the gene matches. The CDR3 sequence: CASSPQGANTGELFF. In DNA, the CDR3 is TGCGCCAGCAGCCCACAGGGGGCGAACACCGGGGAGCTGTTTTTT.

The chain recombines TRBV4-2 with TRBJ1-5; a weak D match, TRBD1 (5 bases). CDR1 LGHNA and CDR2 YNFKEQ come from the germline V gene. Deletions cut 1 base from V and 5 bases from J, with 12 bases between. The CDR3 runs to 15 residues. The DNA of the CDR3 is TGTGCCAGCAGCCAAGGGACATCGAAAGATCAGCCCCAGCATTTT. It encodes CASSQGTSKDQPQHF.